This T cell receptor (beta chain) was found in a study of glioma-infiltrating T cells after dendritic cell vaccination (dated by TCRdb to about 2016). The study in broad terms: The cohort included approximately 15 glioblastoma patients drawn from Phase I and II dendritic cell vaccination trials, of whom 9 were newly diagnosed and 6 had recurrent disease. Between the early 2000s and the early 2010s, the patients were given dendritic cell vaccination pulsed with autologous tumor lysate. Three intradermal dendritic cell vaccine injections were administered to patients at biweekly intervals in the arm below the axilla. In glioblastoma patients vaccinated with dendritic cells, deep sequencing of TCR beta CDR3 regions served to measure the amount of tumor-infiltrating lymphocytes and to compare repertoires between tumor and blood. Survival after dendritic cell vaccination was correlated with TCR sequencing metrics such as TIL content and the overlap between tumor and blood repertoires. The vaccine was prepared from monocyte-derived dendritic cells that were cultured for under 8 days with IL-4 and GM-CSF and then pulsed overnight with autologous tumor lysate. Paper-wide results and their limitations: The cohort was small and heterogeneous, with few patients having full blood and tumor sets and even fewer initial-recurrent tumor pairs. The TCR overlap response model with three groups was called speculative and said to need prospective validation. Longer time to progression and overall survival after dendritic cell vaccination were predicted by higher estimated pretreatment TIL content. No direct relationship between TCR clonality and survival was found, suggesting a diverse polyclonal response may matter.

Patients were selected on the basis of adequate residual fresh-frozen tumor tissue and more than two years of available survival data. None of the glioblastoma patients carried an isocitrate dehydrogenase mutation, although molecular status otherwise varied. PBMC collection took place before vaccination, two weeks after the third vaccination, and at tumor progression if progression occurred. The Qiagen DNeasy Blood extraction Kit was used to extract genomic DNA. Using the immunoSEQ assay, TCRB CDR3 regions were amplified from approximately 2 micrograms of genomic DNA, or from all available DNA when less than that was on hand. For multiplex PCR, 60 forward primers for TCR V beta segments and 13 reverse primers for J beta segments were used. To estimate the number of reads per starting template, synthetic control templates were added to each sample at limiting dilution. The Illumina HiSeq System generated sequencing reads of 87 bp. As for the authors' bioinformatics: PCR and sequencing errors were removed by a nearest neighbor algorithm that merged closely related sequences. TCR overlap was defined as the percentage of unique tumor TCR beta sequences that were also present in the same patient's peripheral blood. Entries here come from immuneACCESS through TCRdb and include only in-frame sequences with V and J called. Some clones fail to appear in such tables; in the studies checked, an unresolved V gene covers under half of the shortfall, and the cause of the remainder is unknown. For V, J and clone size, that table is used; D and trimming come from the DNA. The sample records tens of thousands of clones, 85% to 90% of which are singletons. The top ten clonotypes cover less than 3% of the sample.

At the junction V is shortened by 5 bases and J by 4 bases, with 9 bases in between. The CDR3 covers 12 residues, taking in both the cysteine and the phenylalanine. Only the CDR3 part of the read is kept: 36 bases, read in frame from the first base. CDR1 SGHAT and CDR2 FQNNGV are derived from the germline V gene. About this clone: Its antigen is currently not known. There are no base qualities to consult, and no much larger clone falls within one base.

Here the chain combines TRBV11-2 and TRBJ2-7, with the D gene uncertain. This TCR derives from a human donor with glioblastoma. Source: blood, taken before dendritic cell vaccination. The nucleotide sequence is given as TGTGCCAGCAGCATGACACTTTACGAGCAGTACTTC. Translation gives CASSMTLYEQYF.